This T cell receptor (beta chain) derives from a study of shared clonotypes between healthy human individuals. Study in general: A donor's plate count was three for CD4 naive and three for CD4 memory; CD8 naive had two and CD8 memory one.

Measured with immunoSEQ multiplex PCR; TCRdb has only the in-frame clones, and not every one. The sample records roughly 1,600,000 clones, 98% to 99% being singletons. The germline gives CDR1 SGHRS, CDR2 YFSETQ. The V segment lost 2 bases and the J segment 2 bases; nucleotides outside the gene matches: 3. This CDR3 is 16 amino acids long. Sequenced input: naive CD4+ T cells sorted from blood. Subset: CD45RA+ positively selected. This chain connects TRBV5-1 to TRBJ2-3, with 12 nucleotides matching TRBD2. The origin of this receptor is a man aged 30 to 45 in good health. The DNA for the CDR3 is TGCGCCAGCAGCTTTGGACTAGCGGGAATCACAGATACGCAGTATTTT. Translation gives CASSFGLAGITDTQYF.